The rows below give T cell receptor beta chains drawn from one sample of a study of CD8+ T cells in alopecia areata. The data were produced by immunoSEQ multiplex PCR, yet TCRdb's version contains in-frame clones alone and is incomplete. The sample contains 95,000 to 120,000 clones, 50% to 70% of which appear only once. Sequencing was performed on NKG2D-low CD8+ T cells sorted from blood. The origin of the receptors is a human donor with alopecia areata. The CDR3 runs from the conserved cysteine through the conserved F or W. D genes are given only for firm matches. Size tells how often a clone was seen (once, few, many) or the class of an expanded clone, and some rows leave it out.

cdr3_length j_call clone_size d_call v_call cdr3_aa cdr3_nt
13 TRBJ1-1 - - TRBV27 CASSPRTPSGAFF TGTGCCAGCAGTCCGCGGACTCCTTCAGGAGCTTTCTTT
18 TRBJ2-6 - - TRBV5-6 CASSLGQVVWSGANVLTF TGTGCCAGCAGCTTGGGACAGGTCGTTTGGTCTGGGGCCAACGTCCTGACTTTC
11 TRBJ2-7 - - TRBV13 CASSLGPSVDF TGTGCCAGCAGCCTGGGGCCTTCTGTGGACTTC
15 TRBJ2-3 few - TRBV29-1 CSVVGGRPSTDTQYF TGCAGCGTTGTGGGGGGACGTCCTAGCACAGATACGCAGTATTTT
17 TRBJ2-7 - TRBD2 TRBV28 CASSEPRLAGLPYEQYF TGTGCCAGCAGCGAACCCCGACTAGCGGGATTACCCTACGAGCAGTACTTC
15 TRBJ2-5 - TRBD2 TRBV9 CASSPPSGAPETQYF TGTGCCAGCAGCCCCCCCAGCGGGGCGCCGGAGACCCAGTACTTC
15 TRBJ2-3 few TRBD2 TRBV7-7 CASSLTSGSADTQYF TGTGCTAGCAGCTTGACTAGCGGGAGTGCAGATACGCAGTATTTT
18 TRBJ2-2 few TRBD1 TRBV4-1 CASSQAPGQGFRTGELFF TGCGCCAGCAGCCAAGCGCCGGGACAGGGGTTCCGCACCGGGGAGCTGTTTTTT
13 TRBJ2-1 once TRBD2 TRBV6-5 CAGSGLAGNEQFF TGTGCCGGCTCGGGACTAGCGGGTAATGAGCAGTTCTTC
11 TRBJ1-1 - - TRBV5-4 CASSLATEAFF TGTGCCAGCAGCTTGGCGACTGAAGCTTTCTTT
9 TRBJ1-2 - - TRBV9 CASGDGYTF TGTGCCAGCGGGGATGGCTACACCTTC
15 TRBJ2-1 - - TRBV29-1 CSVEGDSLTYNEQFF TGCAGCGTTGAAGGGGACTCTCTTACCTACAATGAGCAGTTCTTC
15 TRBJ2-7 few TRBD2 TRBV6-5 CASSYGSGGSYEQYF TGTGCCAGCAGTTACGGTAGCGGGGGTTCTTACGAGCAGTACTTC
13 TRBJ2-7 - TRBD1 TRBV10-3 CAISAGQDYEQYF TGTGCCATCAGTGCGGGACAGGACTACGAGCAGTACTTC
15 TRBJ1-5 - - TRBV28 CASSLRGFGNQPQHF TGTGCCAGCAGTTTAAGGGGGTTTGGAAATCAGCCCCAGCATTTT
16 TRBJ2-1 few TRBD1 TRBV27 CASSLSPQGALYEQFF TGTGCCAGCAGTTTATCCCCACAGGGGGCTTTATATGAGCAGTTCTTC
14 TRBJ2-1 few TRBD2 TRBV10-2 CASRGSGPYNEQFF TGCGCCAGCAGAGGTAGCGGGCCTTACAATGAGCAGTTCTTC
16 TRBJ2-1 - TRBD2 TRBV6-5 CASSYGREGAYNEQFF TGTGCCAGCAGTTACGGGCGGGAGGGGGCCTACAATGAGCAGTTCTTC
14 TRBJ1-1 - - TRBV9 CASSATSAPQEAFF TGTGCCAGCAGCGCGACGAGTGCCCCCCAAGAAGCTTTCTTT
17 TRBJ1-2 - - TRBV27 CASSLEGPHNRNYGYTF TGTGCCAGCAGTTTGGAAGGACCCCATAATAGGAACTATGGCTACACCTTC
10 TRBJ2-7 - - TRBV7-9 CAIAKGEQYF TGTGCCATCGCAAAGGGGGAGCAGTACTTC
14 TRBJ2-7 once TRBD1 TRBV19 CASGEPGQEYEQYF TGTGCCAGTGGGGAACCGGGACAGGAGTACGAGCAGTACTTC
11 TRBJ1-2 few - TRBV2 CASSRDYGYTF TGTGCCAGCAGCAGGGACTATGGCTACACCTTC
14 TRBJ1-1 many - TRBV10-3 CAISDSGSNTEAFF TGTGCCATCAGTGATTCCGGATCGAACACTGAAGCTTTCTTT
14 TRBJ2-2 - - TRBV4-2 CASSQRQYTGELFF TGTGCCAGCAGCCAAAGACAGTACACCGGGGAGCTGTTTTTT
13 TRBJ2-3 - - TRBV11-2 CASSFDIRVTQYF TGTGCCAGCAGCTTCGACATCAGGGTTACGCAGTATTTT
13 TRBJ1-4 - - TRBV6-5 CASSYAGSEKLFF TGTGCCAGCAGTTACGCAGGGAGTGAAAAACTGTTTTTT
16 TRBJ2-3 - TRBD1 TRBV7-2 CASSLNTGTGEDTQYF TGTGCCAGCAGCTTGAACACAGGGACAGGAGAAGATACGCAGTATTTT
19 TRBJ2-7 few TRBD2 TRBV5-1 CASSLVLYVCCGRDYEQYF TGCGCCAGCAGCTTGGTGTTATATGTTTGTTGCGGGAGGGACTACGAGCAGTACTTC
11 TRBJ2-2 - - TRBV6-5 CASSFSGELFF TGTGCCAGCAGTTTCTCCGGGGAGCTGTTTTTT
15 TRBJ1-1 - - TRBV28 CASSLLGESGAEAFF TGTGCCAGCAGTTTATTGGGGGAGTCAGGCGCTGAAGCTTTCTTT
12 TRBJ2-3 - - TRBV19 CATSDSTDTQYF TGTGCCACCTCAGACAGCACAGATACGCAGTATTTT
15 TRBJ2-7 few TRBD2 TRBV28 CASRLESGRAYEQYF TGTGCCAGCAGACTTGAAAGCGGGAGGGCATACGAGCAGTACTTC
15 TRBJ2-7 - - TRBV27 CASSLSRGANSEQYF TGTGCCAGCAGTTTATCACGAGGAGCGAATTCCGAGCAGTACTTC
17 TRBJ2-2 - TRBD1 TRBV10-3 CAISFRRTGANTGELFF TGTGCCATCAGCTTCCGAAGGACAGGGGCGAACACCGGGGAGCTGTTTTTT
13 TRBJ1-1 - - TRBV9 CASSPTSNTEAFF TGTGCCAGCAGCCCTACATCGAACACTGAAGCTTTCTTT
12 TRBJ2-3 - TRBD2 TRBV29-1 CSVDWRGDTQYF TGCAGCGTTGATTGGCGGGGGGATACGCAGTATTTT
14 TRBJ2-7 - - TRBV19 CASSMGSSSYEQYF TGTGCCAGTAGTATGGGGTCGAGCTCCTACGAGCAGTACTTC
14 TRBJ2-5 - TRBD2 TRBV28 CASSLPGLAETQYF TGTGCCAGCAGTCTGCCAGGACTAGCGGAGACCCAGTACTTC
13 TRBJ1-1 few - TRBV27 CASSLSVNTEAFF TGTGCCAGCAGTTTGAGCGTGAACACTGAAGCTTTCTTT
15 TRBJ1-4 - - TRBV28 CASESVPSTNEKLFF TGTGCCAGTGAGTCCGTTCCTTCAACTAATGAAAAACTGTTTTTT
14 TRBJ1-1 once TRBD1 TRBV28 CASSLVPGGTEAFF TGTGCCAGCAGTTTAGTTCCAGGGGGGACTGAAGCTTTCTTT
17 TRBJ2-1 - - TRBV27 CASSPTDGASSYNEQFF TGTGCCAGCAGTCCAACCGACGGGGCCAGCTCCTACAATGAGCAGTTCTTC
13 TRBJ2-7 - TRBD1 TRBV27 CASSPGTAYEQYF TGTGCCAGCAGCCCTGGGACAGCCTACGAGCAGTACTTC
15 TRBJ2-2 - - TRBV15 CATSREGARGGELFF TGTGCCACCAGCAGAGAAGGCGCCCGGGGCGGGGAGCTGTTTTTT
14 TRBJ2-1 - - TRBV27 CASSFFFAGNEQFF TGTGCCAGCAGTTTCTTCTTTGCGGGCAATGAGCAGTTCTTC
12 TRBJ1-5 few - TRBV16 CASSQSNQPQHF TGTGCCAGCAGCCAATCAAATCAGCCCCAGCATTTT
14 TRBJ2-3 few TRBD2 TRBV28 CASSSSGVSDTQYF TGTGCCAGCAGTTCTAGCGGGGTGTCTGATACGCAGTATTTT
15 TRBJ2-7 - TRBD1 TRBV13 CASSSPGQATYEQYF TGTGCCAGCAGCTCTCCGGGACAGGCCACCTACGAGCAGTACTTC
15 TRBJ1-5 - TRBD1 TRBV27 CASSLVAGGGQPQHF TGTGCCAGCAGTTTGGTGGCAGGGGGCGGTCAGCCCCAGCATTTT
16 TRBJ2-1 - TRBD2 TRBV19 CASSLGRRGARNEQFF TGTGCCAGTAGCCTAGGCCGGCGGGGGGCGAGGAATGAGCAGTTCTTC
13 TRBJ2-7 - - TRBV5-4 CASSREGGYEQYF TGTGCCAGCAGCCGAGAGGGCGGCTACGAGCAGTACTTC
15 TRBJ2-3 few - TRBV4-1 CASSQGRGATDTQYF TGCGCCAGCAGCCAAGGTCGGGGGGCCACAGATACGCAGTATTTT